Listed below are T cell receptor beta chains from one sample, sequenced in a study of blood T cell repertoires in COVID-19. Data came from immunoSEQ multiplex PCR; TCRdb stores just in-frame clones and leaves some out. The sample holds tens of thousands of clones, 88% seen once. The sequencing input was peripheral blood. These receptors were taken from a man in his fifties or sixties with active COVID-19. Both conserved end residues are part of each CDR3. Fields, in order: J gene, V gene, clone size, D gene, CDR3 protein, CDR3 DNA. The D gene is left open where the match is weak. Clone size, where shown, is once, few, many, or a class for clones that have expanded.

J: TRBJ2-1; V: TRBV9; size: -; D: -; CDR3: CASSVWSGEQFF; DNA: TGTGCCAGCAGCGTCTGGAGTGGTGAGCAGTTCTTC
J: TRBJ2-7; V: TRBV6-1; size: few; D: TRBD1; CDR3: CASSEGQGRVEQYF; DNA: TGTGCCAGCAGTGAAGGACAGGGTCGTGTCGAGCAGTACTTC
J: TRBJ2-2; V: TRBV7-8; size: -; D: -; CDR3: CASSLYAGELFF; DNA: TGTGCCAGCAGCTTATATGCCGGGGAGCTGTTTTTT
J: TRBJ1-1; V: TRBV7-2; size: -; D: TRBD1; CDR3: CASSLATGGTEAFF; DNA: TGTGCCAGCAGCTTAGCGACAGGGGGGACTGAAGCTTTCTTT
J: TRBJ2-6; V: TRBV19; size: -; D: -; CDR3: CATKEGVSGANVLTF; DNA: TGTGCCACAAAGGAGGGTGTCTCTGGGGCCAACGTCCTGACTTTC
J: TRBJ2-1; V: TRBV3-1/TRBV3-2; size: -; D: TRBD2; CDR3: CASSPITTSGKSYNEQFF; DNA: TGTGCCAGCAGTCCTATAACGACTAGCGGGAAGTCCTACAATGAGCAGTTCTTC
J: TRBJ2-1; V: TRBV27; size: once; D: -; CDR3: CASSLEGSSYNEQFF; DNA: TGTGCCAGCAGTTTGGAGGGAAGCTCCTACAATGAGCAGTTCTTC
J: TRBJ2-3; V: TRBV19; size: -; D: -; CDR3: CASSPWGEAWAGTQYF; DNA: TGTGCCAGTAGTCCATGGGGGGAAGCCTGGGCGGGTACGCAGTATTTT
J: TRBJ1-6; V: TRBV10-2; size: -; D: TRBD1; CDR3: CASKASLNRGLNSPLHF; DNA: TGCGCCAGCAAGGCTTCCCTTAACAGGGGGCTAAATTCACCCCTCCACTTT
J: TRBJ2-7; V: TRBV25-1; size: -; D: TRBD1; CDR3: CASSIRDRTEQYF; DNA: TGTGCCAGCAGTATCCGGGACAGGACCGAGCAGTACTTC
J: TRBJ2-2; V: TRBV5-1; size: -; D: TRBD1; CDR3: CASSPGTGGSGELFF; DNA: TGCGCCAGCAGCCCCGGGACAGGGGGATCCGGGGAGCTGTTTTTT
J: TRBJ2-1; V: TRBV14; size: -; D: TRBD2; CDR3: CAIGTSGDEQFF; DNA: TGTGCCATCGGGACTAGCGGGGATGAGCAGTTCTTC
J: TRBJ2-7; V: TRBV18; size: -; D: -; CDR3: CASSPPGGGGITYEQYF; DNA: TGTGCCAGCTCCCCCCCCGGGGGTGGCGGAATTACCTACGAGCAGTACTTC
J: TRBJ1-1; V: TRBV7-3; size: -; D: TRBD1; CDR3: CASSLRGQGETEAFF; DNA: TGTGCCAGCAGCTTACGAGGACAGGGGGAAACTGAAGCTTTCTTT
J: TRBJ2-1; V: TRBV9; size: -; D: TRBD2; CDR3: CASSAAGDGYNEQFF; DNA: TGTGCCAGCAGCGCAGCGGGAGACGGGTACAATGAGCAGTTCTTC
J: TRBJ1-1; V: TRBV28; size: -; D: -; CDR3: CASSLWGTQMNTEAFF; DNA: TGTGCCAGCAGTTTATGGGGGACACAAATGAACACTGAAGCTTTCTTT
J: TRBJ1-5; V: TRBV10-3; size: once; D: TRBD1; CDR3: CATGGDREGNQPQHF; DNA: TGTGCCACCGGAGGAGACAGGGAGGGCAATCAGCCCCAGCATTTT
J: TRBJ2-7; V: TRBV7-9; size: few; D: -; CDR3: CASSLAGAYEQYF; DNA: TGTGCCAGCAGCTTAGCGGGAGCCTACGAGCAGTACTTC
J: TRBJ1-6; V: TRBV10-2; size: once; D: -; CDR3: CAATTLPDSPLHF; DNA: TGCGCCGCTACGACATTACCGGATTCACCCCTCCACTTT
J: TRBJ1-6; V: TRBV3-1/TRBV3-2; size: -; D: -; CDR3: CASSQDWEGTPLHF; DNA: TGTGCCAGCAGCCAAGATTGGGAGGGAACACCCCTCCACTTT
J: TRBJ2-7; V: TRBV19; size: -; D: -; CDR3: CASSSYGGYEYF; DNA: TGTGCCAGTAGTTCATACGGCGGTTATGAGTACTTC
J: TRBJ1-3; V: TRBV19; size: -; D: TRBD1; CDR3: CASIRNRGSGNTIYF; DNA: TGTGCCAGTATCCGTAACAGGGGATCTGGAAACACCATATATTTT
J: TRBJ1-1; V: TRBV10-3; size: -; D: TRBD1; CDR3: CAISGTGSTEAFF; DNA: TGTGCCATCAGTGGGACAGGGAGCACTGAAGCTTTCTTT
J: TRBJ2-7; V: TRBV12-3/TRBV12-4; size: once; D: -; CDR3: CASHKGSSYEQYF; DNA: TGTGCCAGCCACAAAGGGAGCTCCTACGAGCAGTACTTC
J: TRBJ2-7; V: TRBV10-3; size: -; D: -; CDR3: CAISESVQAYEQYF; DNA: TGTGCCATCAGTGAGTCGGTACAGGCCTACGAGCAGTACTTC
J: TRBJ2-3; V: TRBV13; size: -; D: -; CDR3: CASSLGISLPDTQYF; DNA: TGTGCCAGCAGCTTAGGAATCAGTTTACCAGATACGCAGTATTTT
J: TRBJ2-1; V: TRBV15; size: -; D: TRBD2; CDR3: CATSREKREWDEQFF; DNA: TGTGCCACCAGCAGGGAAAAGCGGGAGTGGGATGAGCAGTTCTTC
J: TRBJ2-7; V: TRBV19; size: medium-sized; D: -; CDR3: CASSIPGYEQYF; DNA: TGTGCCAGTAGTATCCCAGGCTACGAGCAGTACTTC
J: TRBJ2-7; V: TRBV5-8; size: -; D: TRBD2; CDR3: CASTPWASGTYEQYF; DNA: TGTGCCAGCACCCCCTGGGCTAGCGGGACCTACGAGCAGTACTTC
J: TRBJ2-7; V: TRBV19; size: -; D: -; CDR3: CASTPVGGAVYEQYF; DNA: TGTGCCAGTACCCCCGTTGGCGGAGCGGTCTACGAGCAGTACTTC
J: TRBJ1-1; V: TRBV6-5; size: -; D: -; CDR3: CASSYSGGDTEAFF; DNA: TGTGCCAGCAGTTACTCGGGAGGGGACACTGAAGCTTTCTTT
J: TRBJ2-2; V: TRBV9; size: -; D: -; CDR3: CASSASGTGELFF; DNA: TGTGCCAGCAGCGCATCAGGAACCGGGGAGCTGTTTTTT
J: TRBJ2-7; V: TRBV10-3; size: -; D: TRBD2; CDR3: CAISSTSGNYEQYF; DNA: TGTGCCATCAGTTCGACTAGCGGGAACTACGAGCAGTACTTC
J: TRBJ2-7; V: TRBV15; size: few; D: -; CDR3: CATSPRDVRDKAYEQYF; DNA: TGTGCCACCAGCCCTCGGGACGTCCGGGACAAAGCCTACGAGCAGTACTTC
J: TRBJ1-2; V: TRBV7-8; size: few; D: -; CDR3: CASSLVQNYGYTF; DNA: TGTGCCAGCAGCTTAGTACAGAACTATGGCTACACCTTC
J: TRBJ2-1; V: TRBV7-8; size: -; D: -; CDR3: CASSLVSSGLDEQFF; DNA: TGTGCCAGCAGCTTAGTGTCCAGCGGGCTAGATGAGCAGTTCTTC
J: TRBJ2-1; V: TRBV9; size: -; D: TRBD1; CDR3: CASSAPGTGHNEQFF; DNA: TGTGCCAGCAGCGCCCCCGGGACAGGCCACAATGAGCAGTTCTTC
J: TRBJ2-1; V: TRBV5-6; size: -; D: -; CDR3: CASSFRLGREQFF; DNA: TGTGCCAGCAGCTTTAGGCTTGGCAGGGAGCAGTTCTTC
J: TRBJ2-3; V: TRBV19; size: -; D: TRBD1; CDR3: CASSIPGQGPDTQYF; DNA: TGTGCCAGTAGTATACCGGGACAGGGGCCAGATACGCAGTATTTT
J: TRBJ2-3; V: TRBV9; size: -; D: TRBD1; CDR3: CASSGGQFATDTQYF; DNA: TGTGCCAGCAGCGGGGGACAGTTTGCCACAGATACGCAGTATTTT
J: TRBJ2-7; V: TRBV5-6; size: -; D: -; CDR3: CASSLLDTTYEQYF; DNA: TGTGCCAGCAGCTTGCTGGACACCACCTACGAGCAGTACTTC
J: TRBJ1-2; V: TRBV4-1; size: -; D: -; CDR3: CASSQAGRVGYTF; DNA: TGCGCCAGCAGCCAAGCCGGTCGGGTAGGCTACACCTTC
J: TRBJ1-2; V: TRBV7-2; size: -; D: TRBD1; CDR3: CASSWLGGQGPDTF; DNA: TGTGCCAGCAGCTGGCTTGGGGGACAGGGGCCCGACACCTTC
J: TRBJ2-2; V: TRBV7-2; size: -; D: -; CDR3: CASSLGLSPLGLAGELFF; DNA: TGTGCCAGCAGCCTGGGACTTTCCCCCCTCGGCCTAGCCGGGGAGCTGTTTTTT
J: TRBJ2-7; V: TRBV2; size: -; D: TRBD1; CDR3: CAGGQVFYEQYF; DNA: TGTGCCGGCGGACAGGTTTTCTACGAGCAGTACTTC